Shown below are 30 T cell receptor beta chains from a single sample sequenced in a study of T-cell reconstitution after alpha-beta-depleted transplantation in children. Preparing the TCRbeta library involved the use of unique molecular identifiers. TCRdb processed the PCR reads anew with MiXCR; each CDR3 protein has one entry. This sample yields a few hundred thousand distinct CDR3 sequences, of which roughly 14% are seen a single time; around 4% belongs to the top ten. The sample here was PBMCs, taken from the stem cell graft. These receptors were taken from a human donor who donated a stem cell graft to a child with Fanconi anemia.

This clonotype came up many times. The chain links TRBV11-2 to TRBJ2-4; D gene unclear. Germline V gene sequence: CDR1 SGHAT, CDR2 FQNNGV. V shed 7 bases and J shed 7 bases, with 20 bases lying between them. This CDR3 region has 15 residues. The DNA of the CDR3 is TGTGCCAGCACCCCCGGGCCGGCGATTTCCAACATTCAGTACTTC. Its protein is CASTPGPAISNIQYF. Using reference TRBV11-2 and TRBJ2-4 for the parts outside the CDR3, the full variable domain is EAGVAQSPRYKIIEKRQSVAFWCNPISGHATLYWYQQILGQGPKLLIQFQNNGVVDDSQLPKDRFSAERLKGVDSTLKIQPAKLEDSAVYLCASTPGPAISNIQYFGAGTRLSVL.

A few counts support this clonotype. J is TRBJ2-2 and V is TRBV7-2, with unresolved D. Per the germline V gene, CDR1 is SGHTA and CDR2 is FQGNSA. The CDR3 consists of 14 residues. The V gene lost 4 bases and the J gene lost 4 bases, with 10 bases spanning the gap. CDR3 bases: TGTGCCAGCAGCTCCCGTCCTATCACCGGGGAGCTGTTTTTT. The encoded protein is CASSSRPITGELFF.

This clonotype was detected ten times or more. The gene calls are TRBV5-1 and TRBJ2-3, with a weak D call TRBD2 (5 bases). Germline V CDR1 and CDR2: SGHRS, YFSETQ. The V and J ends lost 2 bases and 5 bases respectively, with 12 bases between them. CDR3 length: 14 residues. This CDR3 is CASSLGSEGDTQYF. Here the CDR3 DNA reads TGCGCCAGCAGCTTAGGATCCGAGGGAGATACGCAGTATTTT.

This rearrangement joins TRBV6-1 to TRBJ1-1; D not resolved. Trimming removed 0 bases at V and 3 bases at J, with 11 bases between. This CDR3 region has 15 residues. Germline CDR1 is MNHNS and CDR2 is SASEGT. This CDR3 reads CASSEALRFYTEAFF. The CDR3 DNA sequence: TGTGCCAGCAGTGAAGCGCTTCGGTTCTACACTGAAGCTTTCTTT.

V gene TRBV4-3 combines with J gene TRBJ1-2; 11 positions match TRBD1. This CDR3 has 16 residues. Germline V gene sequence: CDR1 LGHNA, CDR2 YSLEER. Losses at the gene ends were 4 bases for V and 3 bases for J; bases not matched to a gene: 7. CDR3 sequence (DNA): TGCGCCAGCAGCCTCGGACAGGGGGCGATTGACTATGGCTACACCTTC. It specifies CASSLGQGAIDYGYTF.

V is TRBV12-3 or TRBV12-4 and J is TRBJ2-3; D unclear. Trimming pared 4 bases from V and 3 bases from J, leaving 14 bases between. CDR3 length equals 15 residues. The CDR3: CASSSDAALTDTQYF. Here the CDR3 DNA reads TGTGCCAGCAGTTCTGATGCTGCGCTTACAGATACGCAGTATTTT.

This chain links TRBV20-1 with TRBJ1-1; unclear D gene. The CDR3 spans 12 residues. Per the germline V gene, CDR1 is DFQATT and CDR2 is SNEGSKA (reference sequence). Trimming removed 3 bases from V and 4 bases from J, with 9 bases in between. The CDR3 bases are TGCAGTGCTAGCGGGGAAAGCACTGAAGCTTTCTTT. It translates to CSASGESTEAFF.

This clonotype was seen ten or more times. The chain couples TRBV28 to TRBJ1-1; D unclear. V dropped 6 bases and J dropped 8 bases, with 16 bases sitting between them. Germline V gene sequence: CDR1 MDHEN, CDR2 SYDVKM. This CDR3 is 13 amino acids long. The chain's CDR3 is CASSTPSGQEAFF. In DNA, the CDR3 is TGTGCCAGCAGCACACCTTCAGGCCAAGAAGCTTTCTTT.

CDR3 nucleotide sequence: TGTGCCAGCAGTGAAAGGACAGGGGGCGACACTGAAGCTTTCTTT. It codes for CASSERTGGDTEAFF. V and J are TRBV2 and TRBJ1-1, with TRBD1 identical over 11 bases. The CDR3 loop spans 15 amino acids. The ends lost 2 bases at V and 3 bases at J; junction bases unmatched: 2. CDR1 and CDR2 (germline): SNHLY, FYNNEI.

There are many counts of this clonotype. The rearrangement links TRBV4-2 to TRBJ2-1; TRBD2 matches 7 bases. CDR1 and CDR2 from the germline V gene are LGHNA and YNFKEQ. The V segment lost 0 bases and the J segment 15 bases; nucleotides outside the gene matches: 14. The length of the CDR3 is 15 residues. Here the CDR3 reads CASSQDERGAPPPFF. The CDR3 DNA follows: TGTGCCAGCAGCCAAGATGAGCGGGGCGCCCCACCGCCGTTCTTC.

This sequence joins TRBV4-3 and TRBJ2-7; 8 bases agree with TRBD2. This CDR3 is built from 16 residues. V lost 1 base and J lost 3; bases outside the gene matches: 8. Germline CDR1 is LGHNA and CDR2 is YSLEER. CDR3 region: CASSQGRSGGFYEQYF. For the CDR3, the DNA is TGCGCCAGCAGCCAAGGACGGAGCGGGGGTTTCTACGAGCAGTACTTC.

The chain employs TRBV12-3 or TRBV12-4 and TRBJ1-5; D not resolved. The CDR3 spans 13 residues. The V end was cut by 3 bases, the J end by 9 bases, with 12 bases between. CDR3 amino acids: CASSLSDDRPQHF. The CDR3 bases are TGTGCCAGCAGTTTGAGTGACGACCGGCCCCAGCATTTT.

This clonotype has only a few counts. V usage is TRBV5-1 and J usage is TRBJ2-1; 10 nucleotides line up with TRBD2. Germline assignment: CDR1 SGHRS and CDR2 YFSETQ. Trimming at V came to 1 base and at J to 0 bases, leaving 13 bases not matched to a gene. The CDR3 is 20 residues long. The CDR3: CASSLRGLARGEGSYNEQFF. CDR3 DNA sequence: TGCGCCAGCAGCTTGAGGGGACTAGCGAGAGGTGAGGGCTCCTACAATGAGCAGTTCTTC. Using reference TRBV5-1 and TRBJ2-1 for the parts outside the CDR3, the full variable domain is KAGVTQTPRYLIKTRGQQVTLSCSPISGHRSVSWYQQTPGQGLQFLFEYFSETQRNKGNFPGRFSGRQFSNSRSEMNVSTLELGDSALYLCASSLRGLARGEGSYNEQFFGPGTRLTVL.

The sample holds a few counts of this clonotype. The V call is TRBV5-1, the J call TRBJ2-5, with 7 bases fitting TRBD2. The germline V gene has CDR1 SGHRS and CDR2 YFSETQ. This CDR3 comprises 14 residues. Unmatched junction bases numbered 4, after V lost 4 bases and J lost 1 base. The CDR3 loop reads CASSRGLTQETQYF. Here the CDR3 DNA reads TGCGCCAGCAGCAGGGGACTAACCCAAGAGACCCAGTACTTC. The full variable domain, its missing parts supplied by reference TRBV5-1 and TRBJ2-5, is KAGVTQTPRYLIKTRGQQVTLSCSPISGHRSVSWYQQTPGQGLQFLFEYFSETQRNKGNFPGRFSGRQFSNSRSEMNVSTLELGDSALYLCASSRGLTQETQYFGPGTRLLVL.

This clonotype was observed at least ten times. The chain couples TRBV5-1 to TRBJ2-1, with no clear D. This CDR3 has 15 residues. The germline CDR1 and CDR2 sequences are SGHRS and YFSETQ. Trimming removed 0 bases at V and 0 bases at J, with 7 bases between. CDR3 in DNA: TGCGCCAGCAGCTTGGTTGGGGTCTCCTACAATGAGCAGTTCTTC. Translation gives CASSLVGVSYNEQFF.

The rearrangement links TRBV14 to TRBJ2-2; D perhaps matches TRBD2 (5 bases). Germline V gene data show CDR1 as SGHDN and CDR2 as FVKESK. Trimming took 2 bases from V and 9 from J, leaving 16 bases between them. This CDR3 has 15 residues. CDR3 sequence: CASSQSGFLFWELFF. The CDR3 DNA reads TGTGCCAGCAGCCAATCGGGGTTTCTCTTTTGGGAGCTGTTTTTT.

This clonotype was counted a few times. V gene TRBV11-2 combines with J gene TRBJ2-4; 7 positions agree with TRBD1. Trimming took 0 bases from V and 4 from J; bases not matched to a gene: 3. The CDR3 is made up of 15 amino acids. CDR1 is SGHAT and CDR2 is FQNNGV in the germline V gene. The CDR3, as DNA: TGTGCCAGCAGCTTAGACAACAGGGGAAAAAACATTCAGTACTTC. Translated, it gives CASSLDNRGKNIQYF.

The table lists this clonotype with a few counts. The chain joins TRBV20-1 to TRBJ1-5; 7 bases agree with TRBD1. Germline-derived CDR1 and CDR2 are DFQATT and SNEGSKA (reference sequence). The CDR3 sequence is 13 residues long. V lost 6 bases to trimming and J lost 7 bases; unmatched junction nucleotides: 9. This CDR3 is CSADREGSQPQHF. The CDR3, as DNA: TGCAGTGCAGACAGGGAGGGAAGCCAGCCCCAGCATTTT.

The chain carries TRBV11-2 and TRBJ1-2, with TRBD1 matching 7 bases. After removal of 1 base from V and 4 bases from J, the junction contained 15 bases not matched to a gene. Germline-derived CDR1 and CDR2 are SGHAT and FQNNGV. CDR3 size: 18 residues. The CDR3 sequence is CASSLVGQERIFGYGYTF. CDR3 bases: TGTGCCAGCAGCTTAGTTGGACAGGAACGAATCTTCGGCTATGGCTACACCTTC.

This rearrangement joins TRBV5-8 to TRBJ1-6, with a tentative D call TRBD1 (6 bases). Germline CDR1 and CDR2: SGHTS and YDEGEE. The CDR3 has 15 residues. V lost 3 bases, J lost 7 bases, and 14 bases lay in between. Here the CDR3 DNA reads TGTGCCAGCAGCTCTCGAGGGACACCGAATTCACCCCTCCACTTT. Translated: CASSSRGTPNSPLHF.

The chain carries TRBV7-2 and TRBJ1-6; D is undetermined. The length of the CDR3 is 14 residues. V lost 5 bases and J 10 bases, leaving 15 bases between the germline ends. The V gene's germline CDR1 is SGHTA and CDR2 FQGNSA. The CDR3 DNA reads as TGTGCCAGCAGCCCCTTCAACCCAGGATCACCCCTCCACTTT. This sequence encodes CASSPFNPGSPLHF.

The rearrangement joins TRBV7-9 to TRBJ1-2, with a weak D call TRBD1 (6 bases). CDR3 length: 13 amino acids. Germline values: CDR1 SEHNR, CDR2 FQNEAQ (reference sequence). The germline V and J ends were trimmed by 3 bases and 7 bases, with 12 bases remaining between them. This CDR3 reads CASSLPTGRGYTF. The CDR3 DNA is TGTGCCAGCAGCTTGCCGACAGGTCGTGGCTACACCTTC.

This clonotype showed up just a few times. The chain couples TRBV11-2 to TRBJ1-3, with unresolved D. This CDR3 has 14 amino acids. Trimming took 6 bases from V and 4 from J, leaving 13 bases between them. CDR1 is SGHAT, CDR2 FQNNGV, per germline. CDR3 DNA: TGTGCCAGCAGTAGACTCGACTCCGGAAACACCATATATTTT. Protein product: CASSRLDSGNTIYF.

This clonotype was seen only a few times. This sequence joins TRBV20-1 and TRBJ2-3; 8 bases map to TRBD2. Germline CDR1 reads DFQATT; CDR2 reads SNEGSKA (reference sequence). CDR3 length: 14 residues. Losses at the gene ends were 3 bases for V and 6 bases for J; bases not matched to a gene: 8. This CDR3 reads CSARKSGGEDTQYF. The CDR3 nucleotides are TGCAGTGCTAGGAAGAGCGGGGGAGAGGATACGCAGTATTTT.

A few counts support this clonotype. The V and J genes are TRBV3-1 and TRBJ2-1, with D unresolved. Trimming left V 3 bases short and J 4 bases short, with 13 bases between. This CDR3 spans 15 amino acids. The V gene's germline CDR1 is LGHDT and CDR2 YNNKEL (reference sequence). The CDR3 DNA follows: TGTGCCAGCAGCCAGGGCGCCGGAAAATACAATGAGCAGTTCTTC. It translates to CASSQGAGKYNEQFF.

This chain links TRBV4-3 with TRBJ2-1; 11 nucleotides match TRBD2. The CDR3 length is 18 residues. Trimming cost V 3 bases and J 2 bases; bases outside gene matches: 9. Germline V gene sequence: CDR1 LGHNA, CDR2 YSLEER. The CDR3 bases are TGCGCCAGCAGCCAGTCGGGACTAGCGGAGTCAGCCTACAATGAGCAGTTCTTC. This codes for CASSQSGLAESAYNEQFF.

The chain joins TRBV5-1 to TRBJ1-1; the D is unclear. Germline V gives CDR1 SGHRS, CDR2 YFSETQ. This CDR3 contains 13 residues. Trimming took 0 bases from V and 8 from J, leaving 11 bases between them. The CDR3 DNA is TGCGCCAGCAGCTTGGTGGGCCCCGCCGAAGCTTTCTTT. It translates to CASSLVGPAEAFF.

Details on this clonotype: One base away lies a much larger clone, so this may be a sequencing read error. The CDR3 DNA reads TGCAGTGCTAGCAAATTCAGGGGGATAAACACCGGGGTGCTGTTTTTT. Its translation is CSASKFRGINTGVLFF. The rearrangement uses TRBV20-1 and TRBJ2-2; TRBD1 aligns across 7 bases. CDR1 and CDR2 (germline): DFQATT, SNEGSKA (reference sequence). This CDR3 is built from 16 residues.

The chain has TRBV3-1 and TRBJ2-5; TRBD1 is a possible D gene (5 bases). Germline assignment: CDR1 LGHDT and CDR2 YNNKEL (reference sequence). The CDR3 runs 14 residues. Trimming took 6 bases from V and 2 from J, leaving 13 bases between them. The CDR3 reads CASRPRQNQETQYF. CDR3 nucleotide sequence: TGTGCCAGCAGACCTCGACAGAATCAAGAGACCCAGTACTTC.

Points on this clonotype: Mismatch with germline at one junction end may stem from a read error. V gene TRBV7-8 combines with J gene TRBJ2-7; tentative D call: TRBD2 (5 bases). The CDR3 is 14 residues long. Germline V lookup: CDR1 SGHVS, CDR2 FQNEAQ. The CDR3 DNA reads as TGTGCCAGCACCTTAAACGGAGGCTCCTACGAGCAGTACTTC. It yields the protein CASTLNGGSYEQYF.